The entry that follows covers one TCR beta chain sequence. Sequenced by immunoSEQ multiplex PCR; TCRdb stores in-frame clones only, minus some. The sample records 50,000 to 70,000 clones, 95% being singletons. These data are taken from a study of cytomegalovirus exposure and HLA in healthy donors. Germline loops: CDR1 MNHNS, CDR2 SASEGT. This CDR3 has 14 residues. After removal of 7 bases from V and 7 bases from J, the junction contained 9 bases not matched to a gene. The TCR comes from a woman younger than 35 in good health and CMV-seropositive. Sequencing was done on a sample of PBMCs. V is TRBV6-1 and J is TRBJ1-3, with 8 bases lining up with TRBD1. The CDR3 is CASNVRGRGNTIYF. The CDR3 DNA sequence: TGTGCCAGCAATGTCAGGGGGCGCGGGAACACCATATATTTT.